The clone carrying this TCR beta chain was detected a few times. Its antigen is not known. The data derive from a study of response to subunit inactivated influenza vaccine. Via MiXCR, TCRdb re-called the RT-PCR reads, giving one row per CDR3 protein. The data hold more than 200,000 distinct CDR3 sequences, with 12% observed a single time. Study-wide findings and caveats: Few additional T cells are recruited per seasonal influenza vaccination, authors suggested.

This TCR was recovered from a middle-aged man who received an inactivated influenza vaccine. This specimen consisted of non-naive T cells sorted from PBMCs, obtained roughly 15 days before vaccination.

DNA for the CDR3: TGCAGTGCTAGAGGGCAGACCTACGAGCAGTACTTC. It encodes CSARGQTYEQYF. The chain employs TRBV20-1 and TRBJ2-7; D unresolved. The germline gives CDR1 DFQATT, CDR2 SNEGSKA (reference sequence). The CDR3 spans 12 residues. V lost 1 base and J lost 2, with 6 bases in between.